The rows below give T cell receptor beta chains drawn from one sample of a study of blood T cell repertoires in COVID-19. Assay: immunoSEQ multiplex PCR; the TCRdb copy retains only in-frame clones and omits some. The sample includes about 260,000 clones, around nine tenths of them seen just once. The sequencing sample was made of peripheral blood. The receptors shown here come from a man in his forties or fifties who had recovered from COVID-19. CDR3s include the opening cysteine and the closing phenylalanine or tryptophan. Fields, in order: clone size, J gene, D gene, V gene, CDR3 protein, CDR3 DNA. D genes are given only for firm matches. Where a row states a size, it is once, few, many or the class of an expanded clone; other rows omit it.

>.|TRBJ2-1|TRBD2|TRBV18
CASSLGLAGDYNEQFF
TGTGCCAGCTCGCTCGGACTAGCGGGAGACTACAATGAGCAGTTCTTC
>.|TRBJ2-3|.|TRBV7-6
CASSTRGEDTQYF
TGTGCCAGCAGCACCCGCGGGGAAGATACGCAGTATTTT
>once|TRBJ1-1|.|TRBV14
CASSPLVSGTEAFF
TGTGCCAGCAGCCCCCTCGTCAGTGGCACTGAAGCTTTCTTT
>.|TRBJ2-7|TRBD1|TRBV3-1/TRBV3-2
CASSHGTGHYEQYF
TGTGCCAGCAGCCACGGGACAGGGCACTACGAGCAGTACTTC
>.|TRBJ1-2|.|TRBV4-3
CASSPRQDPDYGYTF
TGCGCCAGCAGCCCCCGACAGGACCCCGACTATGGCTACACCTTC
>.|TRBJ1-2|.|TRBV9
CASSARTEPFYGYTF
TGTGCCAGCAGCGCCCGGACAGAACCCTTCTATGGCTACACCTTC
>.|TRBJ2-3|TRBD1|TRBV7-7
CASSAPGTGNTQYF
TGTGCCAGCAGCGCGCCGGGGACAGGGAATACGCAGTATTTT
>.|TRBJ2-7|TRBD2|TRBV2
CASRGLAGGLRQYF
TGTGCCAGCCGCGGACTAGCGGGGGGGCTTCGGCAGTACTTC
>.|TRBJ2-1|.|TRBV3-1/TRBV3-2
CASSQRRGDNEQFF
TGTGCCAGCAGCCAGAGGCGAGGCGACAATGAGCAGTTCTTC
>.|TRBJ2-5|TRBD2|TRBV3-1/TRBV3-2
CASSHQAGGETQYF
TGTGCCAGCAGCCACCAAGCGGGGGGAGAGACCCAGTACTTC
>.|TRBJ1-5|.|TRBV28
CASGGGMGNQPQHF
TGTGCCAGCGGCGGGGGCATGGGCAATCAGCCCCAGCATTTT
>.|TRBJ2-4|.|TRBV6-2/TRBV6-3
CASSYSKRGQVPKNIQYF
TGTGCCAGCAGTTACTCCAAGAGAGGGCAAGTACCCAAAAACATTCAGTACTTC
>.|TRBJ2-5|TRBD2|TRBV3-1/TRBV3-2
CASSQGSRTSGGETQYF
TGTGCCAGCAGCCAAGGGTCCCGGACTAGCGGGGGAGAGACCCAGTACTTC
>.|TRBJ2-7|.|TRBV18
CASSPLQTMSEQYF
TGTGCCAGCTCACCACTACAGACAATGAGCGAGCAGTACTTC
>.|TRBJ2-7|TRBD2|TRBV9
CASSPGLAGGSRSYEQYF
TGTGCCAGCAGCCCGGGACTAGCGGGAGGTTCGAGATCCTACGAGCAGTACTTC
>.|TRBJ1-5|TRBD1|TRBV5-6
CASSSDRGGGNQPQHF
TGTGCCAGCAGCTCCGACAGGGGGGGAGGCAATCAGCCCCAGCATTTT
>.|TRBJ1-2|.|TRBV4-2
CASSQARGAQDYGYTF
TGTGCCAGCAGCCAAGCGCGTGGGGCCCAGGACTATGGCTACACCTTC
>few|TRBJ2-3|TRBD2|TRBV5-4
CASSHPSGERTQYF
TGTGCCAGCAGCCACCCTAGCGGGGAGCGTACGCAGTATTTT
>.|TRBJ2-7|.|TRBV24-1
CATSNGVSYEQYF
TGTGCCACCAGTAACGGGGTCTCCTACGAGCAGTACTTC
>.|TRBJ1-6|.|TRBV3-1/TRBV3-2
CASSQLNSPLHF
TGTGCCAGCAGCCAACTGAATTCACCCCTCCACTTT
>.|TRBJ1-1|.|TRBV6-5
CASSYGQAEAFF
TGTGCCAGCAGTTACGGTCAGGCTGAAGCTTTCTTT
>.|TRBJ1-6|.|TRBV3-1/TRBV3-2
CASKRDGIPNSPLHF
TGTGCCAGCAAGAGAGACGGGATACCAAATTCACCCCTCCACTTT
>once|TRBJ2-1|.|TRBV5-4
CASSLYDVPGRLNEQFF
TGTGCCAGCAGCTTGTACGATGTTCCGGGGAGGTTGAATGAGCAGTTCTTC
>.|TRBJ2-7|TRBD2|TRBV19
CATKRLAGGGEQYF
TGTGCCACCAAAAGACTAGCGGGAGGGGGCGAGCAGTACTTC
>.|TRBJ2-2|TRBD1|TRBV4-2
CASLSTGGNTGELFF
TGTGCCAGCCTCTCGACAGGGGGTAACACCGGGGAGCTGTTTTTT
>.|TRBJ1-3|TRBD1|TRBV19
CASSIFEGAPGNTIYF
TGTGCCAGTAGTATTTTTGAGGGGGCGCCTGGAAACACCATATATTTT
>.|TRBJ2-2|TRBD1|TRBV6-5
CASSTGQGWTGELFF
TGTGCCAGCAGTACTGGACAGGGGTGGACCGGGGAGCTGTTTTTT
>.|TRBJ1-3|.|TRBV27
CASSPPSGNTIYF
TGTGCCAGCAGTCCCCCTTCGGGAAACACCATATATTTT
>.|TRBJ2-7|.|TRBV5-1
CASSLVVGQAGYEQYF
TGCGCCAGCAGCTTGGTGGTGGGGCAGGCTGGCTACGAGCAGTACTTC
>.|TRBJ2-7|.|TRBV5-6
CASSFTTTYEQYF
TGTGCCAGCAGCTTTACTACGACCTACGAGCAGTACTTC